The text below deals with one T cell receptor beta chain. Treatment described: around 19 received Ad26.COV2.S at low or high dose, single or two shots; several received placebo; per-sample allocation not given. The samples were gathered on day 63 after the first injection of vaccine or placebo. At a Boston site, the person donating was an adult of 18-55 years. This sample is drawn from a study of Ad26.COV2.S vaccination and SARS-CoV-2 variants. Germline V gene lookup returns CDR1 LGHDT and CDR2 YNNKEL (reference sequence). The V gene lost 11 bases and the J gene lost 1 base, with 10 bases spanning the gap. The CDR3 contains 12 residues. Method: immunoSEQ multiplex PCR; TCRdb's copy keeps in-frame clones and lacks some. This sample has over 300,000 clones; under 90% occur once, and the top ten carry around 7.3%.

Sequencing used peripheral blood, obtained in a trial of Ad26.COV2.S vaccine versus placebo. This clonotype was obtained from a person between 18 and 59 years old who received the Ad26.COV2.S COVID-19 vaccine or a placebo. V usage is TRBV3-1 (or the pseudogene TRBV3-2) and J usage is TRBJ2-3; D unresolved. The CDR3 DNA sequence: TGTGCCGCCGGACGGCGCACAGATACGCAGTATTTT. It is translated as CAAGRRTDTQYF.